The following is a T cell receptor beta chain sequence with its context. Its antigen is not known. Authors of the study amplified TCR beta CDR3 regions from RNA transcripts. The study used the HTBI primer set for a first-round RT-PCR of the TCR CDR3. TCRdb itself ran the multiplex PCR reads through MiXCR, one entry per CDR3 protein. In the table there are a few hundred thousand distinct CDR3 sequences, under 60% of which are singletons. This record belongs to a study of T cells in Graves' hyperthyroidism and ophthalmopathy. Trimming removed 6 bases from V and 0 bases from J, with 11 bases in between. In germline, CDR1 is SEHNR, CDR2 FQNEAQ (reference sequence). The CDR3 length is 14 residues. Study conclusions and caveats: Among clonotypes expanded in thyroid above 0.001, most were also found in blood.

The genes are TRBV7-9 and TRBJ1-1, with D possibly TRBD1 on 5 matching bases. The material sequenced was peripheral blood or thyroid tissue (not recorded which). This clonotype originated in a woman between 18 and 30 years old with Graves' hyperthyroidism. DNA of the CDR3: TGTGCCAGCAGTTACTCGGGGGTGAACACTGAAGCTTTCTTT. Protein: CASSYSGVNTEAFF.